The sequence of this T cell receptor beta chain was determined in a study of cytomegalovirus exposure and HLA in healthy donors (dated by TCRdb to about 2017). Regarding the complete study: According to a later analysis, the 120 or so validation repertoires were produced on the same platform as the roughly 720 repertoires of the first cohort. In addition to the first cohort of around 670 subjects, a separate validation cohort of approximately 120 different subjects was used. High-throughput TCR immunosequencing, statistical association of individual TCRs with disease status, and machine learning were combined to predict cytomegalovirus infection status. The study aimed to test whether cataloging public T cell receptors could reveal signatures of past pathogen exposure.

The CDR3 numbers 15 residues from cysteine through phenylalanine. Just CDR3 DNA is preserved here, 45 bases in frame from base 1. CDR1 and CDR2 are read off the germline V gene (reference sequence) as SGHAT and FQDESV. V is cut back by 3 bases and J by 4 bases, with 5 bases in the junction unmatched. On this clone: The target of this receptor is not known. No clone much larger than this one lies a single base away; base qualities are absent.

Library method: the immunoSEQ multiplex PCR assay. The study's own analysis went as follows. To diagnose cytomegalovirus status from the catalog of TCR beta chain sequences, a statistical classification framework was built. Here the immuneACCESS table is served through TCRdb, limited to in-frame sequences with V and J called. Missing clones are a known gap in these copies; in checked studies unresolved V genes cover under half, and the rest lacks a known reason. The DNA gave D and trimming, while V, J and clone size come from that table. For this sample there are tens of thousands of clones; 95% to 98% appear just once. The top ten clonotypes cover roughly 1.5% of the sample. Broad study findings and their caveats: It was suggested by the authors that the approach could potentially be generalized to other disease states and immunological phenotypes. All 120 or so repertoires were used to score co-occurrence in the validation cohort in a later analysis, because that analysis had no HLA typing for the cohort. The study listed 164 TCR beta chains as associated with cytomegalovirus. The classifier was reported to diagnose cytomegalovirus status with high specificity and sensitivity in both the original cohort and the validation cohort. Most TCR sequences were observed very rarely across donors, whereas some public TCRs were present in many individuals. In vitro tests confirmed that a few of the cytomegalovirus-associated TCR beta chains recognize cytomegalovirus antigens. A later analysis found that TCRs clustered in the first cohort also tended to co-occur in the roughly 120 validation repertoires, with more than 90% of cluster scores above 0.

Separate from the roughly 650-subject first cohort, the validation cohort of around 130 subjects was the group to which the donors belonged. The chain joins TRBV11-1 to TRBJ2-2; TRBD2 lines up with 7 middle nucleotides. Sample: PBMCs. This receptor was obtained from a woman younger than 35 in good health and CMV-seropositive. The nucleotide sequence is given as TGTGCCAGCAGCTTGGGAGGGCCTGGCACCGGGGAGCTGTTTTTT. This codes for CASSLGGPGTGELFF. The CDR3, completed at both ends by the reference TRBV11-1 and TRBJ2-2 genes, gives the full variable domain EAEVAQSPRYKITEKSQAVAFWCDPISGHATLYWYRQILGQGPELLVQFQDESVVDDSQLPKDRFSAERLKGVDSTLKIQPAELGDSAMYLCASSLGGPGTGELFFGEGSRLTVL.